This T cell receptor (beta chain) was found in a study of long-term antiretroviral therapy in people with HIV. Sequencing used immunoSEQ v3.0 at survey level. Only in-frame clones appear in the TCRdb table, and some are missing; sequencing was by immunoSEQ multiplex PCR. Here the sample spans 25,000 to 30,000 clones, about 88% being singletons. Participants living with HIV all received treatment in the United States. Before DNA extraction, roughly 0.85-10 million cryopreserved PBMC were held in the samples. V gave up 1 base and J gave up 0 bases, with 15 bases separating them. The CDR3 sequence is 17 residues long. CDR1 and CDR2 (germline): SEHNR, FQNEAQ (reference sequence).

Here the sequenced sample was unsorted PBMCs, taken just over 2.6 years after starting antiretroviral therapy. The chain has TRBV7-9 and TRBJ1-1; D perhaps matches TRBD1 (6 bases). The TCR originated in a man in his forties or fifties with HIV. This CDR3 reads CASSLDMGGFLNTEAFF. In nucleotides, the CDR3 is TGTGCCAGCAGCTTAGACATGGGGGGCTTTCTGAACACTGAAGCTTTCTTT.